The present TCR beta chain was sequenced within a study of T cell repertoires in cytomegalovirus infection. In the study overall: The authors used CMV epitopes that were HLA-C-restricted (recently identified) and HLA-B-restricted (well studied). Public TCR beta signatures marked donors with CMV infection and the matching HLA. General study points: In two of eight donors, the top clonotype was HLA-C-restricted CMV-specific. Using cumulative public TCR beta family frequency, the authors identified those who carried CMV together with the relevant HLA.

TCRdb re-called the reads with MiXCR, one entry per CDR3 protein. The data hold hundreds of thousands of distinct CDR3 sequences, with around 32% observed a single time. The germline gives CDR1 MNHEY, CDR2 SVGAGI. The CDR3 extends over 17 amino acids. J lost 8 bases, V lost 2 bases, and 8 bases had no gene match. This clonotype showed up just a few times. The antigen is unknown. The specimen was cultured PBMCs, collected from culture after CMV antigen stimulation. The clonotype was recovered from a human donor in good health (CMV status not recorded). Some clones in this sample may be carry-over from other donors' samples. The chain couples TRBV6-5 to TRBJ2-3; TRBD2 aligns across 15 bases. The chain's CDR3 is CASSYGTSGGTPSTQYF. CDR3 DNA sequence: TGTGCCAGCAGTTACGGGACTAGCGGGGGGACTCCGAGTACGCAGTATTTT.